The 32 T cell receptor beta chains below were found in one sample sequenced in a study of CD8 T cells in ankylosing spondylitis. MiXCR, run by TCRdb on the 5' RACE reads, gives a single entry per CDR3 protein. The data contain some 290,000 distinct CDR3 sequences, around 20% of them singletons. Sequencing used blood, either unsorted or a sorted T cell fraction (not recorded which). All receptors come from a male donor with ankylosing spondylitis or in good health (not recorded which).

This clonotype was observed a handful of times. The V call is TRBV29-1, the J call TRBJ2-7; the match to TRBD2 covers 7 bases. This CDR3 comprises 11 residues. V gave up 5 bases and J gave up 7 bases; unmatched junction bases: 5. CDR1 and CDR2 (germline): SQVTM, ANQGSEA. The CDR3 DNA reads as TGCAGCGTTCAGGGAGCGGGGGAGCAGTACGTC. Translated, it gives CSVQGAGEQYV.

The chain carries TRBV3-1 and TRBJ1-2, with D unresolved. The germline gives CDR1 LGHDT, CDR2 YNNKEL (reference sequence). V was trimmed by 0 bases and J by 6 bases, leaving 11 bases between them. The CDR3 has 14 residues. CDR3 sequence reads: CASSQEREEDGYTF. Here the CDR3 DNA reads TGTGCCAGCAGCCAAGAGAGGGAGGAAGATGGCTACACCTTC. Supplemented by reference TRBV3-1 and TRBJ1-2, the full variable domain reads DTAVSQTPKYLVTQMGNDKSIKCEQNLGHDTMYWYKQDSKKFLKIMFSYNNKELIINETVPNRFSPKSPDKAHLNLHINSLELGDSAVYFCASSQEREEDGYTFGSGTRLTVV.

This clonotype occurred many times. The rearrangement joins TRBV10-3 to TRBJ2-5, with D possibly matching TRBD2 (6 bases). Trimming removed 2 bases from V and 5 bases from J, with 15 bases in between. CDR3 length: 15 residues. Germline V CDR1 and CDR2: ENHRY, SYGVKD. CDR3 amino acids: CAISEGLGGVETQYF. DNA of the CDR3: TGTGCCATCAGTGAGGGGTTGGGAGGCGTTGAGACCCAGTACTTC.

The chain carries TRBV5-1 and TRBJ1-6; TRBD1 is a possible D gene (6 bases). The ends were cut back, 0 bases at V and 7 bases at J, with 14 bases in the middle. The CDR3 totals 16 residues. The V gene's germline CDR1 is SGHRS and CDR2 YFSETQ. The CDR3 is CASSLAAGASNSPLHF. The CDR3 region has the DNA TGCGCCAGCAGCTTGGCGGCAGGGGCTTCAAATTCACCCCTCCACTTT.

The V and J genes are TRBV7-9 and TRBJ2-2, with D possibly TRBD2 on 5 matching bases. CDR1 SEHNR and CDR2 FQNEAQ come from the germline V gene (reference sequence). The CDR3 extends over 15 amino acids. Trimming took 5 bases from V and 2 from J, leaving 12 bases between them. CDR3 sequence: CASSPSTGNTGELFF. The CDR3 DNA sequence: TGTGCCAGCAGCCCATCGACGGGAAACACCGGGGAGCTGTTTTTT. The variable domain in full, with the rest retrieved from reference TRBV7-9 and TRBJ2-2, is DTGVSQNPRHKITKRGQNVTFRCDPISEHNRLYWYRQTLGQGPEFLTYFQNEAQLEKSRLLSDRFSAERPKGSFSTLEIQRTEQGDSAMYLCASSPSTGNTGELFFGEGSRLTVL.

This clonotype was seen only a few times. This sequence joins TRBV29-1 and TRBJ1-4; the D gene is possibly TRBD1 (5 bases). The CDR3 spans 12 residues. V lost 1 base to trimming and J lost 9 bases, with 9 bases between them. Germline V gene lookup returns CDR1 SQVTM and CDR2 ANQGSEA. The CDR3 bases are TGCAGCGTTGAAGGACAGTCCAAAAAACTGTTTTTT. Amino acids: CSVEGQSKKLFF.

The table lists this clonotype with many counts. The J gene is TRBJ2-3, the V gene TRBV20-1; 7 bases fit TRBD2. This CDR3 region has 15 residues. V dropped 0 bases and J dropped 4; count of bases not matched to a gene: 7. The V gene's germline CDR1 is DFQATT and CDR2 SNEGSKA (reference sequence). Here the CDR3 reads CSARDGGVPPDTQYF. The DNA of the CDR3 is TGCAGTGCTAGAGATGGGGGGGTGCCGCCAGATACGCAGTATTTT.

The V and J genes are TRBV20-1 and TRBJ2-1; the match to TRBD1 covers 9 bases. Germline trimming cut 5 bases from V and 6 bases from J; bases unmatched to any gene: 8. The CDR3 runs to 14 residues. Germline V gives CDR1 DFQATT, CDR2 SNEGSKA (reference sequence). CDR3 sequence (DNA): TGCAGTGCTTGGACAGGGGCGTTTGGCAATGAGCAGTTCTTC. Residues: CSAWTGAFGNEQFF.

This clonotype was seen more than once but under ten times. The chain joins TRBV29-1 to TRBJ2-1, with 7 bases that match TRBD1. The CDR3 covers 14 residues. The germline V gene has CDR1 SQVTM and CDR2 ANQGSEA. Trimming at V came to 2 bases and at J to 3 bases, leaving 4 bases not matched to a gene. DNA of the CDR3: TGCAGCGTTGAACCGGGACAGTACTACAATGAGCAGTTCTTC. Its translation is CSVEPGQYYNEQFF.

The V gene is TRBV24-1, the J gene TRBJ2-5, with D perhaps matching TRBD1 (5 bases). CDR3 size: 17 residues. The V and J ends lost 3 bases and 0 bases respectively, with 16 bases between them. Germline values: CDR1 KGHDR, CDR2 SFDVKD. CDR3 nucleotides: TGTGCCACCAGTGATCCACCCCTTTGGGGCAACCAAGAGACCCAGTACTTC. This translates into CATSDPPLWGNQETQYF.

This clonotype has just a few counts. The chain uses TRBV7-2 and TRBJ1-2; 10 bases agree with TRBD1. The CDR3 has 14 residues. Germline V gene sequence: CDR1 SGHTA, CDR2 FQGNSA. The trim removed 5 bases at V and 4 bases at J, leaving 4 bases unmatched. CDR3: CASSRDRGPYGYTF. As DNA, the CDR3 is TGTGCCAGCAGCCGGGACAGGGGCCCCTATGGCTACACCTTC.

In this sample, this clonotype turned up once. The chain has TRBV5-1 and TRBJ2-1; D not certain. CDR1 and CDR2 from the germline V gene are SGHRS and YFSETQ. V lost 6 bases and J 5 bases, leaving 18 bases between the germline ends. This CDR3 contains 15 residues. In DNA form, the CDR3 reads TGCGCCAGCAACGATCCTCTGGGCAGTAACAATGAGCAGTTCTTC. Protein: CASNDPLGSNNEQFF.

This clonotype was observed a handful of times. This chain connects TRBV29-1 to TRBJ2-7, with D perhaps TRBD1 (7 bases). Germline CDR1 SQVTM, CDR2 ANQGSEA. V dropped 4 bases and J dropped 7 bases, with 17 bases sitting between them. This CDR3 is 13 amino acids long. CDR3 in DNA: TGCAGCGTTGCCCAGGGGGGTAGTAGTGAGCAGTACGTC. Translating gives CSVAQGGSSEQYV.

This clonotype appeared a few times. V and J are TRBV6-5 and TRBJ2-3, with TRBD2 matching 10 bases. The junction had 9 bases not matched to a gene; V was cut back by 4 bases and J by 8 bases. The CDR3 spans 15 residues. CDR1 and CDR2 (germline): MNHEY, SVGAGI. For the CDR3, the DNA is TGTGCCAGCAGTTCCAGCGGGGGGGCCTTGGGTACGCAGTATTTT. This gives the protein CASSSSGGALGTQYF.

This chain joins TRBV24-1 and TRBJ2-3; 8 bases match TRBD1. Germline V CDR1 and CDR2: KGHDR, SFDVKD. The CDR3 has 14 residues. The V segment lost 2 bases and the J segment 6 bases; nucleotides outside the gene matches: 3. The CDR3 nucleotides read TGTGCCACCAGTGATTGGACAGGGAGGGATACGCAGTATTTT. Encoded protein: CATSDWTGRDTQYF.

The V gene is TRBV4-1, the J gene TRBJ2-1; D uncertain. This CDR3 spans 12 amino acids. V was cut by 1 base and J by 6 bases, with 4 bases left in between. CDR1 and CDR2 from the germline V gene are MGHRA and YSYEKL. CDR3 bases: TGCGCCAGCAGCCAAGTACCCAATGAGCAGTTCTTC. Its translation is CASSQVPNEQFF.

This chain uses TRBV2 with TRBJ2-3, with 13 bases lining up with TRBD2. This CDR3 comprises 18 residues. The trim removed 7 bases at V and 2 bases at J, leaving 12 bases unmatched. Per the germline V gene, CDR1 is SNHLY and CDR2 is FYNNEI. The CDR3, as DNA: TGTGCCAGCACCCCAGACCCCACTAGCGGGGGGGCCACAGATACGCAGTATTTT. Translation gives CASTPDPTSGGATDTQYF.

The table lists this clonotype with a few counts. J is TRBJ1-2 and V is TRBV12-3 or TRBV12-4; D perhaps matches TRBD1 (6 bases). The CDR3 sequence is 14 residues long. V lost 2 bases and J 4 bases, leaving 11 bases between the germline ends. Here the CDR3 DNA reads TGTGCCAGCAGTTTAAGGGCAGGGGCCTATGGCTACACCTTC. Translating it yields CASSLRAGAYGYTF.

This clonotype was counted only a few times. The chain is built from TRBV5-6 and TRBJ2-1; D might be TRBD1 (6 bases). V lost 4 bases, J lost 5 bases, and 10 bases lay in between. The CDR3 contains 13 residues. Germline V gene lookup returns CDR1 SGHDT and CDR2 YYEEEE. Here the CDR3 DNA reads TGTGCCAGCAGCGAGGGGACAAACAATGAGCAGTTCTTC. Encoded protein: CASSEGTNNEQFF.

The chain is built from TRBV29-1 and TRBJ2-2; D possibly corresponds to TRBD2 (5 bases). Trimming took 6 bases from V and 6 from J, leaving 11 bases between them. Germline lookup yields CDR1 SQVTM and CDR2 ANQGSEA. The CDR3 has 12 residues. The CDR3 is CSVRESAGELFF. CDR3 sequence (DNA): TGCAGCGTAAGGGAGAGCGCCGGGGAGCTGTTTTTT.

This clonotype has just a few counts. This rearrangement joins TRBV4-1 to TRBJ2-1; TRBD2 matches at 12 bases. This CDR3 region has 19 residues. CDR1 and CDR2 from the germline V gene are MGHRA and YSYEKL. Trimming cost V 2 bases and J 9 bases; bases outside gene matches: 17. DNA of the CDR3: TGCGCCAGCAGCCAAATTTTCGGGAGACTAGCGGGAGCCGGCGGTGAGCAGTTCTTC. Its translation: CASSQIFGRLAGAGGEQFF.

The V gene is TRBV10-3, the J gene TRBJ2-7; 11 bases are a match to TRBD2. Trimming cost V 6 bases and J 12 bases; bases outside gene matches: 7. Germline CDR1 and CDR2: ENHRY and SYGVKD. The CDR3 contains 12 residues. CDR3 loop: CAISGTSGTVYV. DNA of the CDR3: TGTGCCATCAGCGGGACTAGCGGTACCGTGTACGTC.

The rearrangement links TRBV7-2 to TRBJ2-5, with D possibly called TRBD1 or TRBD2 (8 bases each). The germline V and J ends were trimmed by 5 bases and 5 bases, with 21 bases remaining between them. Germline values: CDR1 SGHTA, CDR2 FQGNSA. The CDR3 length is 16 residues. CDR3 nucleotide sequence: TGTGCCAGCAGCCGACAGGGGACTAGTCGCAGTGAGACCCAGTACTTC. This encodes CASSRQGTSRSETQYF.

The V call is TRBV5-8, the J call TRBJ1-1, with no clear D. Germline assignment: CDR1 SGHTS and CDR2 YDEGEE. Trimming removed 2 bases from V and 1 base from J, with 9 bases in between. The CDR3 has 14 amino acids. CDR3 in amino acids: CASSFAPRNTEAFF. The CDR3 nucleotides are TGTGCCAGCAGCTTTGCCCCAAGGAACACTGAAGCTTTCTTT.

The chain joins TRBV20-1 to TRBJ1-5, with D perhaps TRBD1 (5 bases). V gave up 1 base and J gave up 6 bases, with 10 bases separating them. Germline V gives CDR1 DFQATT, CDR2 SNEGSKA (reference sequence). The CDR3 has 13 amino acids. The CDR3 loop is CSARGGSGQPQHF. In DNA, the CDR3 is TGCAGTGCTAGAGGGGGCTCCGGTCAGCCCCAGCATTTT.

This clonotype came up a few times. The V and J genes are TRBV6-1 and TRBJ2-1, with TRBD2 as a possible D gene (6 bases). The germline gives CDR1 MNHNS, CDR2 SASEGT. This CDR3 is 15 amino acids long. The V and J ends lost 6 bases and 7 bases respectively, with 19 bases between them. Here the CDR3 DNA reads TGTGCCAGCAGAACAGTTAAGGCCGGAGGGAATGAGCAGTTCTTC. Amino acids: CASRTVKAGGNEQFF.

This clonotype has at least ten counts. This rearrangement joins TRBV12-3 or TRBV12-4 to TRBJ2-3; possible D gene TRBD2, 5 bases. Trimming cost V 0 bases and J 5 bases, with 12 bases left between them. This CDR3 is built from 15 residues. CDR3 in amino acids: CASSLALAGEDTQYF. As DNA, the CDR3 is TGTGCCAGCAGTTTAGCGCTAGCCGGAGAAGATACGCAGTATTTT.

This clonotype was detected only a few times. The chain has TRBV7-2 and TRBJ2-3; a weak D match, TRBD2 (6 bases). This CDR3 contains 17 residues. The germline V gene has CDR1 SGHTA and CDR2 FQGNSA. V was trimmed by 4 bases and J by 5 bases, leaving 22 bases between them. The CDR3 DNA follows: TGTGCCAGCAGCTCCGAACGGCTTAGCGCGGGACGAGATACGCAGTATTTT. It encodes CASSSERLSAGRDTQYF.

This clonotype was seen a handful of times. The J gene is TRBJ1-5, the V gene TRBV12-3 or TRBV12-4; 7 positions agree with TRBD1. V trimming: 5 bases; J trimming: 7 bases; junction bases outside the gene matches: 8. The CDR3 covers 14 residues. The CDR3 here is CASSRQGRDQPQHF. The CDR3 DNA follows: TGTGCCAGCAGTCGACAGGGAAGGGACCAGCCCCAGCATTTT.

This CDR3 reads CSVAGEGHTIYF. DNA of the CDR3: TGCAGCGTTGCGGGAGAGGGACACACCATATATTTT. The chain recombines TRBV29-1 with TRBJ1-3, with D perhaps matching TRBD1 (5 bases). The CDR3 covers 12 residues. The germline V gene encodes CDR1 SQVTM and CDR2 ANQGSEA. Trimming stripped 4 bases from V and 8 bases from J, with 12 bases between.

This clonotype came up many times. V gene TRBV6-6 combines with J gene TRBJ2-3; D gene ambiguous. Trimming took 6 bases from V and 3 from J, leaving 4 bases between them. The CDR3 contains 11 residues. Germline V lookup: CDR1 MNHNY, CDR2 SVGAGI (reference sequence). For the CDR3, the DNA is TGTGCCAGCAGAATTACAGATACGCAGTATTTT. Translating it yields CASRITDTQYF.

This clonotype was recorded a few times. This sequence joins TRBV5-1 and TRBJ2-5; a weak D match, TRBD2 (6 bases). The germline CDR1 and CDR2 sequences are SGHRS and YFSETQ. V lost 5 bases and J 3 bases, leaving 14 bases between the germline ends. This CDR3 region has 14 residues. The CDR3 loop reads CASRSGPLEETQYF. Here the CDR3 DNA reads TGCGCCAGCAGGAGCGGGCCTCTTGAAGAGACCCAGTACTTC.